The 3 T cell receptor beta chains below all came from one sample that was sequenced in a study of shared clonotypes between healthy human individuals. The protocol was immunoSEQ multiplex PCR, while the TCRdb copy is restricted to in-frame clones and leaves out a portion. The sample includes about 2.5 million clones, about 90% seen only once; the top ten take 0.37%. Specimen: naive CD4+ T cells from PBMCs. Regarding subset: CD45RA+ positively selected. The receptors were sampled from a man aged 18 to 30 in good health. Some clones in this sample may be carry-over from other donors' samples.

This clone was observed a handful of times. J is TRBJ2-7 and V is TRBV6-5; 13 nucleotides agree with TRBD2. Per the germline V gene, CDR1 is MNHEY and CDR2 is SVGAGI. This CDR3 region has 16 residues. The J segment lost 4 bases and the V segment lost 4 bases, leaving 7 bases of the junction unmatched. The CDR3 region is CASSSRTSGSLYEQYF. Written as DNA, the CDR3 is TGTGCCAGCAGTTCGAGGACTAGCGGGAGTTTGTACGAGCAGTACTTC.

The chain is built from TRBV4-3 and TRBJ2-1; D might be TRBD2 (6 bases). Germline CDR1 reads LGHNA; CDR2 reads YSLEER. The CDR3 has 15 residues. V lost 0 bases, J lost 6 bases, and 12 bases lay in between. DNA for the CDR3: TGCGCCAGCAGCCAAGATACCAGGAGGGGCAATGAGCAGTTCTTC. It is translated as CASSQDTRRGNEQFF.

The chain combines TRBV28 with TRBJ1-5; D unclear. Germline V gene lookup returns CDR1 MDHEN and CDR2 SYDVKM. CDR3 length: 13 amino acids. Trimming left V 8 bases short and J 3 bases short, with 11 bases between. CDR3 coding DNA: TGTGCCAGCCTTGGGAGGGACAATCAGCCCCAGCATTTT. It yields the protein CASLGRDNQPQHF.